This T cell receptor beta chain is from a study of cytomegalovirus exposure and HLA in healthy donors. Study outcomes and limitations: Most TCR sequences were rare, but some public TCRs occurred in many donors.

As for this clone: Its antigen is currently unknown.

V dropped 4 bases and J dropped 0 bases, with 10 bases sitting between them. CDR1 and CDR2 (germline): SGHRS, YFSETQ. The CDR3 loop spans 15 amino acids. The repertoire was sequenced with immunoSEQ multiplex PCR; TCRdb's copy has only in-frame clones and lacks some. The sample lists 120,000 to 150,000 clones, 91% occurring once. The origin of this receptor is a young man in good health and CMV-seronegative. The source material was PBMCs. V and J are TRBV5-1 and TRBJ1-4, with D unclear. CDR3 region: CASSKLDSTNEKLFF. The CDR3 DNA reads TGCGCCAGCAGCAAGCTGGACTCAACTAATGAAAAACTGTTTTTT.